This TCR beta chain was recovered during a study of CD4+ T cells in melanoma (dated by TCRdb to between 2021 and 2023). Describing the broader study: Neoantigen-specific CD4+ T cells in human melanoma were what the study investigated.

In regard to this clone: What this receptor recognizes is not known. Per-base qualities were not stored, and no clone one base away is much larger.

The method behind the library was the immunoSEQ multiplex PCR assay. The table comes from immuneACCESS by way of TCRdb, which keeps in-frame sequences with V and J called. Part of the clones is missing from these tables; in studies checked, under half for an unresolved V gene and the rest for unknown reasons. The sample table records 140,000 or so clones; around 90% of these occur just once. 1.5% of the sample rests with the top ten. The full study reports these points: The report described a correlation between neoantigen-specific CD4+ T cells and the function of CD8+ T cells, macrophages and B cells. Diverse differentiation states were reported to be shown by neoantigen-specific CD4+ T cells in melanoma.

V was cut back by 3 bases and J by 5 bases, leaving a gap of 13 bases between them. From a lookup of the germline V gene, CDR1 and CDR2 are MDHEN and SYDVKM. From its cysteine to its phenylalanine, the CDR3 spans 15 amino acids. CDR3 DNA only is kept here, 45 bases in frame from base 1. Donors were patients with melanoma. This TCR was recovered from a human donor with melanoma. The sequence is built from TRBV28 and TRBJ2-2; perhaps TRBD1 is the D gene, with 6 bases matching. The DNA sequence is as follows: TGTGCCAGCAGTTTCGGGACATCGGGAACCGGGGAGCTGTTTTTT. This codes for CASSFGTSGTGELFF. This CDR3, with the reference TRBV28 and TRBJ2-2 proteins standing in past its ends, gives the full variable domain DVKVTQSSRYLVKRTGEKVFLECVQDMDHENMFWYRQDPGLGLRLIYFSYDVKMKEKGDIPEGYSVSREKKERFSLILESASTNQTSMYLCASSFGTSGTGELFFGEGSRLTVL.